This is a list of T cell receptor beta chains from one sample in a study of shared clonotypes between healthy human individuals. Using immunoSEQ multiplex PCR, the repertoire was profiled, and TCRdb retains in-frame clones only, with some absent. The table includes about 490,000 clones, around 80% detected once. Sequencing used PBMCs. The source is a woman aged 40 to 50 in good health. Some clones in this sample may be carry-over from other donors' samples. CDR3s include the opening cysteine and the closing phenylalanine or tryptophan. A D gene is named only where the DNA matches it firmly. Size is stated for part of the rows, as once, few or many counts, or as a class when the clone is expanded.

-,TRBV6-1,TRBJ1-2,once,CASSAINYGYTF,TGTGCCAGCAGTGCCATTAACTATGGCTACACCTTC
TRBD2,TRBV27,TRBJ2-3,-,CASSLLSGTSEDTQYF,TGTGCCAGCAGTCTTCTCTCCGGGACTAGTGAAGATACGCAGTATTTT
-,TRBV19,TRBJ1-5,-,CASSLSGNQPQHF,TGTGCCAGTAGTTTGTCGGGGAACCAGCCCCAGCATTTT
-,TRBV2,TRBJ2-4,-,CASITPTWVAKNIQYF,TGTGCCAGCATTACCCCGACGTGGGTAGCCAAAAACATTCAGTACTTC
TRBD1,TRBV2,TRBJ2-7,once,CASGQQGTPEQYF,TGTGCCAGCGGTCAACAGGGGACGCCCGAGCAGTACTTC
TRBD2,TRBV5-1,TRBJ2-1,-,CASSLVGTSGINEQFF,TGCGCCAGCAGCTTGGTTGGGACTAGCGGGATTAATGAGCAGTTCTTC
-,TRBV2,TRBJ2-3,-,CASSQSRYVYF,TGTGCCAGCAGTCAGTCCAGATACGTGTATTTT
-,TRBV7-7,TRBJ2-1,-,CASSLTGYNEQFF,TGTGCTAGCAGCTTAACAGGCTACAATGAGCAGTTCTTC
TRBD2,TRBV11-2,TRBJ2-1,-,CASSGPLTSSHNEQFF,TGTGCCAGCAGCGGGCCCCTGACTAGCTCCCACAATGAGCAGTTCTTC
-,TRBV7-2,TRBJ1-5,-,CASSRYRVSQPQHF,TGTGCCAGCAGCCGATACAGGGTGAGTCAGCCCCAGCATTTT
-,TRBV5-1,TRBJ1-2,-,CASSLGGMSYTF,TGCGCCAGCAGCCTGGGAGGAATGAGCTACACCTTC
-,TRBV27,TRBJ1-1,-,CASSLSIKHTEAFF,TGTGCCAGCAGTTTATCGATAAAGCACACTGAAGCTTTCTTT
TRBD1,TRBV6-4,TRBJ2-3,few,CASSDGQGADTQYF,TGTGCCAGCAGTGACGGACAGGGGGCAGATACGCAGTATTTT
TRBD1,TRBV5-4,TRBJ2-7,once,CASRLWGQGAHEQYF,TGTGCCAGCAGGTTATGGGGACAGGGGGCCCACGAGCAGTACTTC
-,TRBV19,TRBJ1-4,-,CASRPRGATNEKLFF,TGTGCCAGTAGACCTAGGGGAGCAACTAATGAAAAACTGTTTTTT
-,TRBV19,TRBJ2-2,once,CASSITPRRQMNTGELFF,TGTGCCAGTAGTATAACTCCGAGGAGGCAAATGAACACCGGGGAGCTGTTTTTT
TRBD2,TRBV27,TRBJ2-2,-,CATRVLAGRTGELFF,TGTGCCACCAGAGTACTAGCGGGACGGACCGGGGAGCTGTTTTTT
-,TRBV15,TRBJ1-3,-,CATSRELGPIGNTIYF,TGTGCCACCAGCAGAGAACTGGGGCCGATTGGAAACACCATATATTTT
-,TRBV5-1,TRBJ2-7,-,CASSQQGSPTYEQYF,TGCGCCAGCAGCCAGCAGGGCAGTCCTACCTACGAGCAGTACTTC
TRBD1,TRBV30,TRBJ2-7,-,CAGQQGGYEQYF,TGTGCCGGTCAACAGGGGGGCTACGAGCAGTACTTC
-,TRBV30,TRBJ1-1,-,CAWKGGAGTEAFF,TGTGCCTGGAAGGGGGGCGCGGGCACTGAAGCTTTCTTT
-,TRBV11-1,TRBJ1-4,many,CASTKDRTNEKLFF,TGTGCCAGCACCAAGGACAGAACGAATGAAAAACTGTTTTTT
TRBD2,TRBV2,TRBJ2-7,-,CASSEYGSGSPGSYEQYF,TGTGCCAGCAGTGAATACGGTAGCGGGAGCCCAGGCTCCTACGAGCAGTACTTC
-,TRBV6-4,TRBJ2-2,once,CASSDSPWGADTGELFF,TGTGCCAGCAGTGACTCCCCTTGGGGGGCGGACACCGGGGAGCTGTTTTTT
TRBD2,TRBV9,TRBJ2-5,-,CASSVAAGGTSRETQYF,TGTGCCAGCAGCGTAGCGGCGGGAGGGACTAGTAGAGAGACCCAGTACTTC
-,TRBV7-2,TRBJ2-7,-,CASSPLAGEQYF,TGTGCCAGCAGCCCCCTGGCGGGGGAGCAGTACTTC
-,TRBV5-1,TRBJ1-4,-,CASSYNTGQQNEKLFF,TGCGCCAGCAGCTACAACACAGGGCAACAAAATGAAAAACTGTTTTTT
-,TRBV7-8,TRBJ2-1,few,CASSPGLFNEQFF,TGTGCCAGCAGCCCAGGACTCTTCAATGAGCAGTTCTTC
TRBD1,TRBV9,TRBJ2-7,-,CASSPTRDSPYEQYF,TGTGCCAGCAGCCCTACCCGGGACAGTCCCTACGAGCAGTACTTC
-,TRBV27,TRBJ2-3,-,CASSSPARLSGTTDTQYF,TGTGCCAGCAGTTCCCCGGCACGACTTTCCGGGACCACAGATACGCAGTATTTT
-,TRBV28,TRBJ2-5,many,CASSFRAETQYF,TGTGCCAGCAGTTTCCGTGCGGAGACCCAGTACTTC
TRBD2,TRBV4-3,TRBJ2-1,-,CASSRGGAGGLNNEQFF,TGCGCCAGCAGCCGAGGGGGGGCGGGAGGCCTAAACAATGAGCAGTTCTTC
-,TRBV30,TRBJ2-3,-,CARGASTDTQYF,TGTGCCAGGGGAGCTAGCACAGATACGCAGTATTTT
-,TRBV28,TRBJ2-5,-,CASSFRTQYF,TGTGCCAGCAGTTTTAGGACCCAGTACTTC
TRBD1,TRBV9,TRBJ1-4,-,CASSEQGTNEKLFF,TGTGCCAGCAGCGAACAGGGGACTAATGAAAAACTGTTTTTT
-,TRBV28,TRBJ2-7,-,CASKIQGLPYEQYF,TGTGCCAGCAAAATTCAGGGGCTACCCTACGAGCAGTACTTC
TRBD2,TRBV28,TRBJ2-6,few,CASSLSTSGSAGANVLTF,TGTGCCAGCAGTTTATCGACTAGCGGGAGTGCTGGGGCCAACGTCCTGACTTTC